This entry lists 28 T cell receptor beta chains sequenced from one sample in a study of regulatory T cells in long-lasting Graves disease. Noted time point: newly diagnosed GD, antithyroid drugs for less than 3 months. There was RNA extracted from PBMCs, and the TCR library was made from it. Assembly of TCR beta libraries relied on iRepertoire HTBI primers together with Arm-PCR of CDR3 regions. TCRdb fed the multiplex PCR reads into MiXCR, producing one record per CDR3 protein. This table has around 450,000 distinct CDR3 sequences, around 16% appearing once. This same sample was also part of a study on T cells in Graves' hyperthyroidism and ophthalmopathy.

Sequenced here: peripheral blood mononuclear cells (PBMCs), sampled at new diagnosis, from a patient treated with antithyroid drugs. Receptors originate from a woman aged 40 to 50 with Graves disease.

The V call is TRBV5-1, the J call TRBJ2-7; 8 nucleotides line up with TRBD1. Germline V gives CDR1 SGHRS, CDR2 YFSETQ. The length of the CDR3 is 14 residues. The V and J ends lost 4 bases and 1 base, in that order; junction bases with no gene match: 4. CDR3 loop: CASSAGGASYEQYF. For the CDR3, the DNA is TGCGCCAGCAGCGCAGGGGGCGCTTCCTACGAGCAGTACTTC.

This sequence joins TRBV2 and TRBJ2-1; D is possibly TRBD1 (5 bases). The CDR3 sequence is 12 residues long. Germline V gives CDR1 SNHLY, CDR2 FYNNEI. The V gene lost 6 bases and the J gene lost 8 bases, with 11 bases spanning the gap. CDR3 amino acids: CASRGPGYEQFF. In DNA, the CDR3 is TGTGCCAGCAGAGGACCAGGGTATGAGCAGTTCTTC. The full variable domain, with the rest looked up from reference TRBV2 and TRBJ2-1, is EPEVTQTPSHQVTQMGQEVILRCVPISNHLYFYWYRQILGQKVEFLVSFYNNEISEKSEIFDDQFSVERPDGSNFTLKIRSTKLEDSAMYFCASRGPGYEQFFGPGTRLTVL.

The chain uses TRBV7-3 and TRBJ2-3, with D possibly being TRBD1 (5 bases). CDR3 length: 14 amino acids. Germline V CDR1 and CDR2: SGHTA, FQGTGA. Trimming left V 4 bases short and J 2 bases short, with 10 bases between. The CDR3 region has the DNA TGTGCCAGCAGCTATGGCGGACACACAGATACGCAGTATTTT. Its translation is CASSYGGHTDTQYF. Looking up the rest from reference TRBV7-3 and TRBJ2-3 gives the full variable domain: GAGVSQTPSNKVTEKGKYVELRCDPISGHTALYWYRQSLGQGPEFLIYFQGTGAADDSGLPNDRFFAVRPEGSVSTLKIQRTERGDSAVYLCASSYGGHTDTQYFGPGTRLTVL.

The V gene is TRBV3-1, the J gene TRBJ2-1, with 8 bases lining up with TRBD1. With V trimmed by 1 base and J by 16 bases, 6 bases remained unmatched. CDR1 and CDR2 from the germline V gene are LGHDT and YNNKEL (reference sequence). The CDR3 length is 12 residues. CDR3 DNA sequence: TGTGCCAGCAGCCAAGCGGGGACAGGAAAATTCTTC. As protein: CASSQAGTGKFF.

In its sample, this clonotype was seen many times. This rearrangement joins TRBV28 to TRBJ1-1; unclear D gene. In germline, CDR1 is MDHEN, CDR2 SYDVKM. The CDR3 is 12 amino acids. V lost 1 base, J lost 7 bases, and 7 bases lay in between. The CDR3 DNA reads as TGTGCCAGCAGTTTATTGTACGGTGAAGCTTTCTTT. Protein sequence: CASSLLYGEAFF.

This clonotype has a count of ten or more. For the CDR3, the DNA is TGTGCCAGCAGCCCCTCGGACGGCACCTATGGCTACACCTTC. This codes for CASSPSDGTYGYTF. V gene TRBV28 combines with J gene TRBJ1-2; D remains ambiguous. The CDR3 runs 14 residues. V lost 6 bases and J lost 4, with 15 bases in between. Germline values: CDR1 MDHEN, CDR2 SYDVKM.

This clonotype was counted a few times. The V gene is TRBV4-1, the J gene TRBJ2-5, with D tentatively TRBD2 (5 bases). Germline values: CDR1 MGHRA, CDR2 YSYEKL. The CDR3 covers 16 residues. The V gene lost 1 base and the J gene lost 1 base, with 13 bases spanning the gap. The DNA for the CDR3 is TGCGCCAGCAGCCAAGCCCCCAGGAGCGGCCAAGAGACCCAGTACTTC. Translating gives CASSQAPRSGQETQYF.

This clonotype was picked up many times. The chain combines TRBV9 with TRBJ1-1; 11 positions match TRBD1. The CDR3 sequence is 14 residues long. V shed 2 bases, J shed 4 bases, and the junction held 1 base outside the gene matches. From germline, CDR1 is SGDLS and CDR2 YYNGEE. CDR3 sequence (DNA): TGTGCCAGCAGCGTGGGACAGGGGGGCACTGAAGCTTTCTTT. Protein product: CASSVGQGGTEAFF.

The rearrangement joins TRBV3-1 to TRBJ1-3; unclear D gene. With 0 bases removed from V and 3 bases from J, the gap between germline ends came to 9 bases. The length of the CDR3 is 15 residues. Germline V CDR1 and CDR2: LGHDT, YNNKEL (reference sequence). The CDR3 sequence is CASSQDALSGNTIYF. In DNA, the CDR3 is TGTGCCAGCAGCCAAGATGCCTTGAGTGGAAACACCATATATTTT.

This clonotype has ten or more counts. V and J are TRBV7-2 and TRBJ2-3, with D perhaps assigned TRBD1 or TRBD2 (5 bases each). The CDR3 length is 16 residues. From germline, CDR1 is SGHTA and CDR2 FQGNSA. Trimming took off 1 base at V and 0 bases at J, with 11 bases between the two ends. The CDR3 nucleotides read TGTGCCAGCAGCTTAGTTGGGGGAACTAGCACAGATACGCAGTATTTT. Amino acids: CASSLVGGTSTDTQYF.

As concerns this clonotype: This may be a read error: a much more frequent sequence differs by one nucleotide. The chain links TRBV6-2 or TRBV6-3 to TRBJ1-1; TRBD1 agrees at 8 bases. The CDR3 has 15 amino acids. The V gene's germline CDR1 is MNHEY and CDR2 SVGEGT. The V segment lost 6 bases and the J segment 6 bases; nucleotides outside the gene matches: 12. CDR3 region: CASSSQAQGEAEAFF. The CDR3 bases are TGTGCCAGCAGCTCTCAAGCACAGGGGGAGGCTGAAGCTTTCTTT.

The table lists this clonotype with many counts. The chain links TRBV19 to TRBJ2-3; no reliable D call. This CDR3 has 14 residues. The germline V and J ends were trimmed by 10 bases and 0 bases, with 14 bases remaining between them. Germline loops: CDR1 LNHDA, CDR2 SQIVND (reference sequence). The DNA for the CDR3 is TGTGCCACCCGGGCCTCCAAGAGCACAGATACGCAGTATTTT. It yields the protein CATRASKSTDTQYF.

Ten or more counts support this clonotype. The chain carries TRBV12-3 or TRBV12-4 and TRBJ2-7; 8 bases map to TRBD1. V was pared by 5 bases and J by 5 bases, with 8 bases of the junction left unmatched. This CDR3 contains 14 residues. CDR3 region: CASSQTADRDEQYF. For the CDR3, the DNA is TGTGCCAGCAGTCAAACCGCGGACAGGGACGAGCAGTACTTC.

A few counts support this clonotype. The V and J genes are TRBV19 and TRBJ2-3; 8 positions agree with TRBD2. Trimming cost V 3 bases and J 3 bases; bases outside gene matches: 5. The germline CDR1 and CDR2 sequences are LNHDA and SQIVND (reference sequence). The CDR3 loop spans 15 amino acids. Written as DNA, the CDR3 is TGTGCCAGTAGTATGGGTAGCGGGGAGACAGATACGCAGTATTTT. It translates to CASSMGSGETDTQYF.

Only a few counts were recorded for this clonotype. The rearrangement joins TRBV5-4 to TRBJ1-1, with TRBD1 identical over 10 bases. Germline trimming cut 1 base from V and 4 bases from J; bases unmatched to any gene: 7. Germline V gene sequence: CDR1 SGHNT, CDR2 YYREEE (reference sequence). The CDR3 is 16 amino acids. For the CDR3, the DNA is TGTGCCAGCAGCTTGTCGATGGGACAGGGGAGCACTGAAGCTTTCTTT. Translated: CASSLSMGQGSTEAFF.

Comment on this clonotype: With a much larger clone just one base away, this may be a read error. This chain uses TRBV2 with TRBJ2-7, with 7 bases that match TRBD1. In germline, CDR1 is SNHLY, CDR2 FYNNEI. The CDR3 consists of 14 residues. The junction had 7 bases not matched to a gene; V was cut back by 8 bases and J by 0 bases. The CDR3 spells CASLRGQVSYEQYF. In nucleotides, the CDR3 is TGTGCCAGCTTGCGTGGACAGGTCTCCTACGAGCAGTACTTC.

The CDR3 loop is CASSFGREGRHGQFF. CDR3 DNA: TGTGCCAGCAGCTTTGGGCGGGAGGGCCGGCATGGGCAGTTCTTC. The genes are TRBV11-3 and TRBJ2-1, with 9 bases lining up with TRBD2. Germline values: CDR1 SGHNT, CDR2 YENEEA. The V segment lost 3 bases and the J segment 12 bases; nucleotides outside the gene matches: 12. This CDR3 is built from 15 residues.

Notes on this clonotype: This may stem from a read error, because a much larger clone lies one nucleotide away. This chain uses TRBV28 with TRBJ2-1; TRBD2 aligns across 10 bases. The length of the CDR3 is 17 residues. Looked up from germline, CDR1 is MDHEN and CDR2 is SYDVKM. CDR3 in DNA: TGTGCCAGCAGTTTTGGGTTAGCGGGAGGTTTTAAAGGGACCCAGCACTTC. It yields the protein CASSFGLAGGFKGTQHF.

To note about this clonotype: Given a much more abundant clone one base away, this may be a read error. The rearrangement links TRBV28 to TRBJ1-2; 7 bases align to TRBD1. CDR1 is MDHEN, CDR2 SYDVKM, per germline. This CDR3 is built from 13 residues. The CDR3 nucleotides read TGTGACAGCAGTTCGGCAGGGGGTAATGGCTACACCTTC. This encodes CDSSSAGGNGYTF.

About this clonotype itself: A much more abundant neighbour one base away suggests this may be a read error. This likely comes from a read error, as the CDR3 has no conserved phenylalanine or tryptophan at its end. The J gene is TRBJ1-1, the V gene TRBV6-2 or TRBV6-3; TRBD1 matches 11 bases. V lost 6 bases, J lost 1 base, and 7 bases stayed unmatched. Germline CDR1 reads MNHEY; CDR2 reads SVGEGT. The CDR3 consists of 16 residues. The CDR3 spells CASRQGTGGPNTEAFL. In DNA form, the CDR3 reads TGTGCCAGCAGACAGGGGACAGGGGGACCGAACACTGAAGCTTTCCTT.

This clonotype was counted at least ten times. The chain recombines TRBV11-2 with TRBJ2-7; weak D call: TRBD2 (5 bases). The CDR3 contains 14 residues. Trimming shortened V by 5 bases and J by 0 bases, and 11 bases separated the two germline ends. Germline assignment: CDR1 SGHAT and CDR2 FQNNGV. CDR3 DNA: TGTGCCAGCAGCCTATCCGGGGACTCCTACGAGCAGTACTTC. This sequence encodes CASSLSGDSYEQYF.

The chain is built from TRBV20-1 and TRBJ2-7, with unresolved D. V was cut by 4 bases and J by 3 bases, with 16 bases left in between. Per the germline V gene, CDR1 is DFQATT and CDR2 is SNEGSKA (reference sequence). This CDR3 is built from 14 residues. CDR3 DNA: TGCAGTGCTATCCAAAATCCAAACCACTACGAGCAGTACTTC. Amino acid sequence: CSAIQNPNHYEQYF.

The sample holds many counts of this clonotype. The rearrangement links TRBV7-2 to TRBJ2-7; D gene uncertain. The V end lost 3 bases, the J end lost 6 bases, and 12 bases lay between the germline ends. The CDR3 covers 13 residues. Per germline, CDR1 SGHTA and CDR2 FQGNSA. The CDR3 bases are TGTGCCAGCAGCTTTGCCACAATGAGCGAGCAGTACTTC. It specifies CASSFATMSEQYF.

V gene TRBV6-2 or TRBV6-3 combines with J gene TRBJ2-3; TRBD2 aligns across 8 bases. The CDR3 length is 14 residues. V trimming: 5 bases; J trimming: 6 bases; junction bases outside the gene matches: 7. Germline values: CDR1 MNHEY, CDR2 SVGEGT. The chain's CDR3 is CASSHYSGTDTQYF. The CDR3 nucleotides are TGTGCCAGCAGTCACTATAGCGGGACTGATACGCAGTATTTT.

There are a few counts of this clonotype. The rearrangement uses TRBV5-1 and TRBJ2-3; D is unclear. CDR1 is SGHRS and CDR2 is YFSETQ in the germline V gene. The CDR3 has 13 amino acids. V dropped 5 bases and J dropped 4 bases, with 11 bases sitting between them. DNA of the CDR3: TGCGCCAGCAGTTTAGAGGCGTCAGATACGCAGTATTTT. It codes for CASSLEASDTQYF.

The gene calls are TRBV6-5 and TRBJ1-2, with no clear D. V dropped 0 bases and J dropped 4 bases, with 15 bases sitting between them. The CDR3 runs 16 residues. CDR1 and CDR2 from the germline V gene are MNHEY and SVGAGI. The CDR3 DNA reads as TGTGCCAGCAGTTACTCAGCCACAACCCCTATCTATGGCTACACCTTC. Translation gives CASSYSATTPIYGYTF.

In its sample, this clonotype was seen many times. The V call is TRBV13, the J call TRBJ2-3, with D uncertain. Germline V lookup: CDR1 PRHDT, CDR2 FYEKMQ (reference sequence). V lost 5 bases and J 1 base, leaving 10 bases between the germline ends. This CDR3 is 14 amino acids long. CDR3: CASSPEKGTDTQYF. For the CDR3, the DNA is TGTGCCAGCAGCCCAGAGAAAGGCACAGATACGCAGTATTTT.

This sequence joins TRBV4-1 and TRBJ2-7; 7 nucleotides align to TRBD2. V was clipped by 0 bases and J by 4 bases; unmatched bases: 6. This CDR3 region has 15 residues. CDR1 and CDR2 from the germline V gene are MGHRA and YSYEKL. CDR3 sequence (DNA): TGCGCCAGCAGCCAAGAGGCGGGAGAAGGGTACGAGCAGTACTTC. Amino acid sequence: CASSQEAGEGYEQYF.